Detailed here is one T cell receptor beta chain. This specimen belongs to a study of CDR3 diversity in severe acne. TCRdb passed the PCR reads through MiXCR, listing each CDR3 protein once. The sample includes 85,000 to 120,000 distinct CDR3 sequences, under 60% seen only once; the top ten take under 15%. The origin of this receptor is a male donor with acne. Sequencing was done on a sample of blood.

In DNA form, the CDR3 reads TGTGCCAGCAGCTTAGTGGGTTTCAACGGGCCTAGCACAGATACGCAGTATTTT. Translated, it gives CASSLVGFNGPSTDTQYF. This chain links TRBV7-2 with TRBJ2-3, with D hard to call. The CDR3 is made up of 18 amino acids. Germline V gene sequence: CDR1 SGHTA, CDR2 FQGNSA. V lost 1 base, J lost 0 bases, and 17 bases lay in between. The whole variable domain, filled in from reference TRBV7-2 and TRBJ2-3, reads GAGVSQSPSNKVTEKGKDVELRCDPISGHTALYWYRQSLGQGLEFLIYFQGNSAPDKSGLPSDRFSAERTGGSVSTLTIQRTQQEDSAVYLCASSLVGFNGPSTDTQYFGPGTRLTVL.